The 7 T cell receptor beta chains reported below all come from one sample, sequenced in a study of OX40 agonist ivuxolimab in advanced cancers. The repertoire was sequenced with immunoSEQ multiplex PCR; TCRdb's copy has only in-frame clones and lacks some. Of 42,000 or so clones in the sample, about four fifths were seen once. The starting material was CD4+ or CD8+ T cells sorted from blood, obtained in a trial of the OX40 agonist ivuxolimab. The receptors shown here come from an adult with an advanced solid tumor such as melanoma, head and neck, liver or kidney cancer.

V and J are TRBV28 and TRBJ1-4, with a tentative D call TRBD1 (6 bases). Germline lookup yields CDR1 MDHEN and CDR2 SYDVKM. Deletions cut 7 bases from V and 17 bases from J, with 26 bases between. The CDR3 has 14 residues. CDR3 sequence reads: CASTARNQGLRRFF. The CDR3 coding sequence is TGTGCCAGCACCGCACGGAATCAGGGGCTCCGGCGTTTTTTT.

This clone was seen a single time. This rearrangement joins TRBV6-5 to TRBJ1-3, with 7 bases fitting TRBD1. V lost 6 bases and J lost 5; bases outside the gene matches: 7. CDR1 and CDR2 (germline): MNHEY, SVGAGI. The CDR3 sequence is 14 residues long. CDR3 DNA sequence: TGTGCCAGCAGGACCTTGGGACAGCGAAACACCATATATTTT. Protein sequence: CASRTLGQRNTIYF.

The chain is built from TRBV6-6 and TRBJ2-7, with TRBD1 identical over 7 bases. Germline V gives CDR1 MNHNY, CDR2 SVGAGI (reference sequence). Trimming cost V 5 bases and J 2 bases; bases outside gene matches: 9. The CDR3 spans 15 residues. CDR3 sequence reads: CASSTIRDRAYEQYF. The CDR3 region has the DNA TGTGCCAGCAGTACGATCCGGGACAGAGCCTACGAGCAGTACTTC.

As for this clone: The sample holds other DNA sequences that translate to the same CDR3. The J gene is TRBJ1-5, the V gene TRBV2; D uncertain. CDR1 SNHLY and CDR2 FYNNEI come from the germline V gene. Trimming pared 7 bases from V and 8 bases from J, leaving 21 bases between. The CDR3 is 15 residues long. In DNA form, the CDR3 reads TGTGCCAGCAAACTTAATCTGGAGGTCTGGGAGCCCCAGCATTTT. Translating gives CASKLNLEVWEPQHF.

This chain links TRBV27 with TRBJ2-1, with 12 positions matching TRBD2. Unmatched junction bases numbered 5, after V lost 5 bases and J lost 0 bases. The CDR3 consists of 17 residues. Germline CDR1 and CDR2: MNHEY and SMNVEV (reference sequence). The CDR3 loop reads CASSITSGGSSYNEQFF. The CDR3, as DNA: TGTGCCAGCAGTATCACTAGCGGGGGGAGCTCCTACAATGAGCAGTTCTTC.

The genes are TRBV28 and TRBJ2-7; the match to TRBD2 covers 12 bases. V lost 6 bases to trimming and J lost 0 bases; unmatched junction nucleotides: 3. This CDR3 has 15 residues. From germline, CDR1 is MDHEN and CDR2 SYDVKM. The CDR3 nucleotides are TGTGCCAGCAGCGGACTAGCGGGAACCTCCTACGAGCAGTACTTC. This sequence encodes CASSGLAGTSYEQYF.

The chain combines TRBV19 with TRBJ1-6; D call uncertain. The germline V gene has CDR1 LNHDA and CDR2 SQIVND (reference sequence). V lost 5 bases to trimming and J lost 0 bases, with 5 bases between them. CDR3 length equals 14 residues. The DNA for the CDR3 is TGTGCCAGTAGTCGGAGCTCCTATAATTCACCCCTCCACTTT. It codes for CASSRSSYNSPLHF.